This T cell receptor beta chain was recorded in a study of response to subunit inactivated influenza vaccine. Study outcomes and limitations: The authors offered the suggestion that each seasonal influenza vaccination recruits few new T cells.

TCRdb fed the RT-PCR reads into MiXCR, producing one record per CDR3 protein. The table lists 530,000 or so distinct CDR3 sequences, roughly 25% of them singletons. This clonotype was seen a few times. The antigen is not known. This TCR was sampled from a man between 45 and 60 years old who received an inactivated influenza vaccine. The sample consisted of CD4+ T cells sorted from PBMCs, taken about 5 days after vaccination.

The CDR3 region has the DNA TGTGCCAGCAGTTACACTTTACGCGGGTTAAACACAGATACGCAGTATTTT. Its protein is CASSYTLRGLNTDTQYF. The chain joins TRBV28 to TRBJ2-3; a possible D gene is TRBD2 (5 bases). The V end was cut by 4 bases, the J end by 2 bases, with 19 bases between. Germline V gives CDR1 MDHEN, CDR2 SYDVKM. The CDR3 has 17 residues.